These 25 T cell receptor beta chains were sequenced from one sample in a study of human T cells and chemical hapten exposure. MiXCR, applied by TCRdb to the RACE reads, yields one record per CDR3 protein. The sample shows fewer than 45,000 distinct CDR3 sequences, 3.5% to 4% of them seen only once. As to time point: patch test 1, 2 weeks after DPC sensitization. Regarding treatment: therapeutic diphenylcyclopropenone sensitization with weekly scalp DPC. It was unfractionated whole blood from which total RNA was extracted. The sequencing here drew on whole blood, taken in connection with sensitization to the hapten diphenylcyclopropenone (DPC). These receptor sequences come from a man aged 50 to 60 with alopecia areata. Some clones in this sample may be carry-over from other donors' samples.

This clonotype appeared many times. This chain connects TRBV25-1 to TRBJ2-3; 12 bases are a match to TRBD2. This CDR3 is 17 amino acids long. V lost 3 bases, J lost 4 bases, and 8 bases stayed unmatched. Germline V gene data show CDR1 as MGHDK and CDR2 as SYGVNS. This CDR3 reads CASSERLAGGIPDTQYF. The CDR3 coding sequence is TGTGCCAGCAGTGAGAGGCTAGCGGGAGGGATCCCAGATACGCAGTATTTT.

This clonotype was observed many times. V usage is TRBV3-2 and J usage is TRBJ2-7; whether TRBD2, the table's D call, matches the DNA was not checked. TRBV3-2 constitutes a pseudogene. This CDR3 is 19 amino acids long. The chain's CDR3 is CASSQVEAASGRDIYEQYF. In DNA, the CDR3 is TGTGCCAGCAGCCAAGTAGAAGCAGCGAGCGGGAGGGACATCTACGAGCAGTACTTC.

The gene calls are TRBV7-3 and TRBJ1-2; D unclear. Germline CDR1 is SGHTA and CDR2 is FQGTGA. The CDR3 has 18 amino acids. Deletions cut 5 bases from V and 8 bases from J, with 30 bases between. In DNA form, the CDR3 reads TGTGCCAGCAGCCCAAACCCGGGCCTGCCGTTCTTGTTGGAAGGCTACACCTTC. The encoded protein is CASSPNPGLPFLLEGYTF.

This clonotype was recorded many times. The rearrangement joins TRBV15 to TRBJ2-7, with 7 bases aligning to TRBD2. This CDR3 spans 14 amino acids. Unmatched junction bases numbered 3, after V lost 4 bases and J lost 0 bases. Germline CDR1 is LNHNV and CDR2 is YYDKDF (reference sequence). CDR3 protein: CATSIRTSSYEQYF. The CDR3 DNA is TGTGCCACCAGCATTAGGACTAGCTCCTACGAGCAGTACTTC.

This chain uses TRBV29-1 with TRBJ2-7; unclear D gene. CDR1 and CDR2 from the germline V gene are SQVTM and ANQGSEA. Trimming cost V 5 bases and J 2 bases, with 7 bases left between them. The CDR3 is made up of 11 amino acids. The CDR3 loop reads CSVYQPYEQYF. The CDR3, as DNA: TGCAGCGTTTACCAACCCTACGAGCAGTACTTC.

The sample holds many counts of this clonotype. The rearrangement joins TRBV27 to TRBJ2-3; D is perhaps TRBD1 or TRBD2 (6 bases each). The CDR3 runs 17 residues. Germline CDR1 MNHEY, CDR2 SMNVEV (reference sequence). V lost 6 bases to trimming and J lost 5 bases, with 24 bases between them. The CDR3 reads CASRSLMRGESGDTQYF. The DNA of the CDR3 is TGTGCCAGCAGATCCTTGATGAGGGGGGAGTCAGGAGATACGCAGTATTTT.

Many counts were recorded for this clonotype. V is TRBV12-3 or TRBV12-4 and J is TRBJ1-2; D gene unclear. Trimming pared 1 base from V and 2 bases from J, leaving 14 bases between. This CDR3 has 16 amino acids. The CDR3 loop reads CASSLGAWRLNYGYTF. The CDR3 DNA follows: TGTGCCAGCAGTTTAGGTGCATGGCGGCTAAACTATGGCTACACCTTC.

This clonotype is classed as medium-sized. The chain couples TRBV28 to TRBJ2-3, with a possible D match to TRBD1 (6 bases). V dropped 4 bases and J dropped 2 bases, with 16 bases sitting between them. CDR3 length: 16 amino acids. CDR1 and CDR2 from the germline V gene are MDHEN and SYDVKM. The CDR3 sequence: CASSSRRTEFTDTQYF. DNA of the CDR3: TGTGCCAGCAGTTCGAGACGGACAGAATTCACAGATACGCAGTATTTT.

This clonotype was detected many times. This rearrangement joins TRBV7-9 to TRBJ1-2; D possibly corresponds to TRBD1 (6 bases). The CDR3 is 14 amino acids. Germline values: CDR1 SEHNR, CDR2 FQNEAQ (reference sequence). The V and J ends lost 4 bases and 2 bases respectively, with 11 bases between them. CDR3 protein: CASSSRGANYGYTF. CDR3 bases: TGTGCCAGCAGCTCCAGGGGCGCGAACTATGGCTACACCTTC.

This clonotype was detected many times. This rearrangement joins TRBV18 to TRBJ1-1; possible D gene TRBD1, 5 bases. The CDR3 spans 15 residues. CDR1 is KGHSH, CDR2 LQKENI, per germline. Trimming took 4 bases from V and 5 from J, leaving 17 bases between them. CDR3 in amino acids: CASSRGAWAETEAFF. CDR3 nucleotides: TGTGCCAGCTCACGAGGGGCCTGGGCGGAAACTGAAGCTTTCTTT.

This chain joins TRBV4-3 and TRBJ2-3; 7 bases align to TRBD2. The length of the CDR3 is 19 residues. Germline-derived CDR1 and CDR2 are LGHNA and YSLEER. V was pared by 0 bases and J by 0 bases, with 12 bases of the junction left unmatched. The CDR3 nucleotides read TGCGCCAGCAGCCAAGATCGGGCCCCTAGCGGTACAAGCACAGATACGCAGTATTTT. Protein sequence: CASSQDRAPSGTSTDTQYF.

The gene calls are TRBV19 and TRBJ1-2, with 7 bases matching TRBD1. The J segment lost 8 bases and the V segment lost 9 bases, leaving 9 bases of the junction unmatched. Germline V gene data show CDR1 as LNHDA and CDR2 as SQIVND (reference sequence). This CDR3 has 12 residues. CDR3 protein: CASQRDSRGYTF. In DNA form, the CDR3 reads TGTGCCAGCCAGAGGGACAGTCGCGGCTACACCTTC.

This clonotype was counted at least ten times. The gene calls are TRBV28 and TRBJ2-4; possibly TRBD2 for D (6 bases). The CDR3 has 13 amino acids. Trimming took 6 bases from V and 10 from J, leaving 16 bases between them. CDR1 MDHEN and CDR2 SYDVKM come from the germline V gene. The CDR3 reads CASSQTGLLIQYF. CDR3 nucleotide sequence: TGTGCCAGCAGCCAAACGGGACTGCTGATTCAGTACTTC.

This clonotype was picked up many times. The rearrangement links TRBV6-2 or TRBV6-3 to TRBJ2-3; D gene ambiguous. The CDR3 is 12 residues long. Between the trimmed V and J ends, which lost 7 bases and 3 bases, there was a span of 8 bases. In germline, CDR1 is MNHEY, CDR2 SVGEGT. CDR3 residues: CASTTTTDTQYF. In DNA, the CDR3 is TGTGCCAGCACCACAACAACAGATACGCAGTATTTT.

This clonotype was recorded many times. The rearrangement joins TRBV24-1 to TRBJ2-1; 12 bases are a match to TRBD2. Germline CDR1 KGHDR, CDR2 SFDVKD. The CDR3 totals 13 residues. Losses at the gene ends were 11 bases for V and 8 bases for J; bases not matched to a gene: 6. CDR3 sequence: CAIGTSGLDEQFF. In DNA form, the CDR3 reads TGTGCCATCGGGACTAGCGGGTTGGATGAGCAGTTCTTC.

Notes on this clonotype: This may stem from a read error, because a much larger clone lies one nucleotide away. V gene TRBV27 combines with J gene TRBJ1-2; tentatively, D is TRBD1 (6 bases). CDR1 and CDR2 from the germline V gene are MNHEY and SMNVEV (reference sequence). This CDR3 spans 14 amino acids. Written as DNA, the CDR3 is TGTGTCAGCAGACCAGGGGACTCTAACTATGGCTACACCTTC. Amino acid sequence: CVSRPGDSNYGYTF.

This clonotype was counted a few times. The genes are TRBV29-1 and TRBJ1-2; 8 nucleotides align to TRBD1. Trimming at V came to 4 bases and at J to 0 bases, leaving 4 bases not matched to a gene. The germline V gene encodes CDR1 SQVTM and CDR2 ANQGSEA. This CDR3 contains 14 residues. This CDR3 reads CSVATRGPNYGYTF. CDR3 bases: TGCAGCGTTGCCACCAGGGGGCCTAACTATGGCTACACCTTC.

This clonotype came up many times. The genes are TRBV7-2 and TRBJ2-1; 8 nucleotides match TRBD1. J lost 11 bases, V lost 1 base, and 7 bases had no gene match. Germline V gene sequence: CDR1 SGHTA, CDR2 FQGNSA. The CDR3 runs to 14 residues. CDR3: CASSLVGQGAKQFF. The CDR3 DNA follows: TGTGCCAGCAGCTTAGTCGGCCAGGGGGCTAAGCAGTTCTTC.

This clonotype has a count of ten or more. The chain couples TRBV7-9 to TRBJ1-3; D unresolved. Germline V gene sequence: CDR1 SEHNR, CDR2 FQNEAQ (reference sequence). The CDR3 covers 15 residues. The V gene lost 4 bases and the J gene lost 2 bases, with 12 bases spanning the gap. CDR3 sequence (DNA): TGTGCCAGCAGCTGGTTCGGGAGACCTGGAAACACCATATATTTT. This translates into CASSWFGRPGNTIYF.

This clonotype was seen many times. J is TRBJ2-3 and V is TRBV5-1; D remains unclear. Germline CDR1 is SGHRS and CDR2 is YFSETQ. Trimming took off 1 base at V and 4 bases at J, with 10 bases between the two ends. The CDR3 spans 14 residues. This chain's CDR3 is CASSLSLGSDTQYF. In nucleotides, the CDR3 is TGCGCCAGCAGCTTGTCGTTGGGATCAGATACGCAGTATTTT.

This clonotype was counted ten times or more. This chain connects TRBV25-1 to TRBJ2-6; D is uncertain. The CDR3 loop spans 13 amino acids. Germline-derived CDR1 and CDR2 are MGHDK and SYGVNS. Trimming stripped 8 bases from V and 0 bases from J, with 5 bases between. The CDR3 loop is CASLGSGANVLTF. DNA of the CDR3: TGTGCCAGCTTGGGCTCTGGGGCCAACGTCCTGACTTTC.

In this sample, this clonotype turned up a few times. The chain combines TRBV12-3 or TRBV12-4 with TRBJ2-2; 8 positions match TRBD2. The ends lost 4 bases at V and 5 bases at J; junction bases unmatched: 3. The CDR3 runs to 14 residues. CDR3 sequence: CASSSASGTGELFF. Here the CDR3 DNA reads TGTGCCAGCAGTTCCGCTAGCGGGACCGGGGAGCTGTTTTTT.

This clonotype was observed at least ten times. The chain employs TRBV5-6 and TRBJ2-1; 7 bases line up with TRBD2. After removal of 4 bases from V and 4 bases from J, the junction contained 14 bases not matched to a gene. The CDR3 spans 17 residues. Germline V gene sequence: CDR1 SGHDT, CDR2 YYEEEE. This CDR3 reads CASSRFGSSGPYNEQFF. CDR3 coding DNA: TGTGCCAGCAGCCGCTTTGGGTCTAGCGGACCGTACAATGAGCAGTTCTTC.

This clonotype was detected many times. The rearrangement joins TRBV6-5 to TRBJ2-5; perhaps D is TRBD1 or TRBD2 (5 bases each). The V and J ends lost 9 bases and 1 base respectively, with 9 bases between them. The germline V gene encodes CDR1 MNHEY and CDR2 SVGAGI. The CDR3 length is 12 residues. The CDR3 loop reads CARLDSQETQYF. Written as DNA, the CDR3 is TGTGCCAGACTAGACAGCCAAGAGACCCAGTACTTC.

In this sample, this clonotype turned up many times. This rearrangement joins TRBV6-4 to TRBJ2-2, with TRBD2 as a possible D gene (5 bases). The V end was cut by 3 bases, the J end by 3 bases, with 5 bases between. Germline CDR1 MRHNA, CDR2 SNTAGT. The CDR3 is 13 amino acids. CDR3 DNA: TGTGCCAGCAGTGATAGCGACACCGGGGAGCTGTTTTTT. This translates into CASSDSDTGELFF.